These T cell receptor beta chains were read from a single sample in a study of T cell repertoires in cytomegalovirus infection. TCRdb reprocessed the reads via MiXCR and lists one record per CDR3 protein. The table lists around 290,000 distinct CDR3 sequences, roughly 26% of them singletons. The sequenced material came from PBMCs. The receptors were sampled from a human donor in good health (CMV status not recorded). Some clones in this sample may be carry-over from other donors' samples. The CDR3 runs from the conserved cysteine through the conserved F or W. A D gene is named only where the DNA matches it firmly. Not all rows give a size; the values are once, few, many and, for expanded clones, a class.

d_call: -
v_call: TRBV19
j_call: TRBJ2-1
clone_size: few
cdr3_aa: CASSPGRGPYNEQFF
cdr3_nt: TGTGCCAGTAGCCCGGGTCGGGGGCCTTACAATGAGCAGTTCTTC

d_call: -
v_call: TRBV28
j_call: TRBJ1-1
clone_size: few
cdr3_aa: CASSRLGWNTEAFF
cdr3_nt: TGTGCCAGCAGCCGGCTAGGGTGGAACACTGAAGCTTTCTTT

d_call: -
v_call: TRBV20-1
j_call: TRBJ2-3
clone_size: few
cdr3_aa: CSAPADLTDTQYF
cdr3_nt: TGCAGTGCTCCAGCGGACCTCACAGATACGCAGTATTTT

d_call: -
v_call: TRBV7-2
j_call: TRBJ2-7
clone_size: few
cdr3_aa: CAACGEQYF
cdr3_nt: TGTGCCGCTTGCGGGGAGCAGTACTTC

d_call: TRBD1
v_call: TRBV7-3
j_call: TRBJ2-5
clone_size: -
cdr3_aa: CASSQGTGETQYF
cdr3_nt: TGTGCCAGCAGCCAAGGGACAGGGGAGACCCAGTACTTC

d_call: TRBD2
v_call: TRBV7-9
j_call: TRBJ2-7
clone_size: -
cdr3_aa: CASSRSGSLHEQYF
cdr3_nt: TGTGCCAGCAGCCGTAGCGGGAGTCTCCATGAGCAGTACTTC

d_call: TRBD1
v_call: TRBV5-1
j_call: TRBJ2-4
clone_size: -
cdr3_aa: CASSSGQGDGGAKNIQYF
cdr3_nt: TGCGCCAGCAGCTCGGGACAGGGTGACGGTGGGGCCAAAAACATTCAGTACTTC

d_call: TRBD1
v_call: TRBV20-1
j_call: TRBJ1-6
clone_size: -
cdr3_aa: CSAEGAGGANSPLHF
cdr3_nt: TGCAGTGCTGAAGGGGCAGGGGGCGCGAATTCACCCCTCCACTTT

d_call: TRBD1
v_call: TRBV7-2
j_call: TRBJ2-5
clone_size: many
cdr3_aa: CASSLEQGQYQETQYF
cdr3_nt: TGTGCCAGCAGCTTAGAACAGGGACAGTACCAAGAGACCCAGTACTTC

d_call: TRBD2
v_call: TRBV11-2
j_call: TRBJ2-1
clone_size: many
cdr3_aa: CASSPTTRLEAGGNEQFF
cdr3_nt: TGTGCCAGCAGCCCAACGACAAGACTTGAGGCGGGAGGAAATGAGCAGTTCTTC

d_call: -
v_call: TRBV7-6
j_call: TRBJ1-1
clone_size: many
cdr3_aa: CASSPASTPPRDRAEAFF
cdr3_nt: TGTGCCAGCAGCCCCGCAAGTACCCCGCCGCGGGATCGGGCTGAAGCTTTCTTT

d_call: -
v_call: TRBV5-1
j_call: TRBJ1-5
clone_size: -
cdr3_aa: CASSLVRGSPQHF
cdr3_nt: TGCGCCAGCAGCTTGGTGCGGGGTTCGCCCCAGCATTTT

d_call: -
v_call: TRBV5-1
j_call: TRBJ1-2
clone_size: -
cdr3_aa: CASSLGDGYGYTF
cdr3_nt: TGCGCCAGCAGCTTGGGGGACGGCTATGGCTACACCTTC

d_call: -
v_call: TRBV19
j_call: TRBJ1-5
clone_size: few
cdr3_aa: CASSLNGRTLINQPQHF
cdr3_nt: TGTGCCAGTAGTCTCAACGGACGGACGCTTATCAATCAGCCCCAGCATTTT

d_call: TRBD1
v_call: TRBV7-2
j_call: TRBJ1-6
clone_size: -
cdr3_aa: CASSPRTGGNSPLHF
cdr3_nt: TGTGCCAGCAGCCCACGGACAGGGGGTAATTCACCCCTCCACTTT

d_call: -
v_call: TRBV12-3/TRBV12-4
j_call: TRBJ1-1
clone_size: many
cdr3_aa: CASSLGRGLNTEAFF
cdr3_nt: TGTGCCAGCAGTTTAGGTAGGGGACTAAACACTGAAGCTTTCTTT